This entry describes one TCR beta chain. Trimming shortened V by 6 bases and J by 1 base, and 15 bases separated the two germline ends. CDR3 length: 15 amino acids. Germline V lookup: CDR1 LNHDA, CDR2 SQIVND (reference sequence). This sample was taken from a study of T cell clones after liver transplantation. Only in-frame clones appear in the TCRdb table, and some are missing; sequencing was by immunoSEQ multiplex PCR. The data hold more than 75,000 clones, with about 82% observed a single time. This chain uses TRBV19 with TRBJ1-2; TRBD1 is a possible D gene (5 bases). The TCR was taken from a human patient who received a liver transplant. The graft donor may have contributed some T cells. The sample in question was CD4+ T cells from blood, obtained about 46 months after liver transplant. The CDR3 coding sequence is TGTGCCAGTAGGAGTTGGGGGGTAGATAACTATGGCTACACCTTC. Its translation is CASRSWGVDNYGYTF.